This T cell receptor (beta chain) was identified in a study of human T cells and chemical hapten exposure. Trimming at V came to 3 bases and at J to 2 bases, leaving 13 bases not matched to a gene. The CDR3 is made up of 19 amino acids. Germline lookup yields CDR1 SEHNR and CDR2 FQNEAQ (reference sequence). TCRdb reanalysed the RACE reads using MiXCR and keeps one entry per CDR3 protein. Here the sample spans 75,000 to 100,000 distinct CDR3 sequences, approximately 10% being singletons. Time point given: healthy volunteer bleed at 2 weeks. From whole blood left unfractionated, total RNA was extracted. This clonotype was detected many times.

Source material: whole blood. The rearrangement joins TRBV7-9 to TRBJ1-4, with 9 positions matching TRBD1. This TCR was recovered from a female donor in good health. Some clones in this sample may be carry-over from other donors' samples. As DNA, the CDR3 is TGTGCCAGCAGCTTCTCCGGGACAGGGTATATTTCGACTAATGAAAAACTGTTTTTT. Translation: CASSFSGTGYISTNEKLFF.